A selection of T cell receptor beta chains follows, all from one sample in a study of human T cells and chemical hapten exposure. TCRdb called the RACE reads again in MiXCR, with one record for every CDR3 protein. The data show 150,000 to 200,000 distinct CDR3 sequences, under 25% seen once. Sequences were derived from whole blood, sampled in connection with sensitization to the hapten diphenylcyclopropenone (DPC). These receptors originate from a woman in her forties or fifties with alopecia areata. Some clones in this sample may be carry-over from other donors' samples. Each CDR3 is given with its conserved first and last residue. D genes are given only for firm matches. Expanded clones get a size class; other rows say once, few or many, or leave the size out.

D gene	clone size	V gene	J gene	CDR3 protein	CDR3 DNA
TRBD2	NA	TRBV20-1	TRBJ2-3	CSASPTGLALHTQYF	TGCAGTGCTAGCCCTACGGGACTAGCGCTACATACGCAGTATTTT
NA	NA	TRBV6-5	TRBJ2-7	CASSLGTSSYEQYF	TGTGCCAGCAGTCTCGGGACTTCCTCCTACGAGCAGTACTTC
NA	NA	TRBV5-1	TRBJ2-5	CASSLNSETQYF	TGCGCCAGCAGCTTGAATTCTGAGACCCAGTACTTC
TRBD1	NA	TRBV6-5	TRBJ1-2	CASSYGQGLFSTF	TGTGCCAGCAGTTACGGACAGGGGCTTTTTAGCACCTTC
TRBD2	once	TRBV12-3/TRBV12-4	TRBJ2-3	CASSALSGRAPDF	TGTGCCAGCAGTGCCCTTAGCGGGAGAGCCCCGGATTTT
TRBD1	NA	TRBV2	TRBJ1-2	CASSKTDRVLYGYTF	TGTGCCAGCAGCAAAACTGACAGGGTGCTGTATGGCTACACCTTC
NA	few	TRBV19	TRBJ1-5	CASITTGNSNQPQHF	TGTGCCAGTATAACGACAGGTAATAGCAATCAGCCCCAGCATTTT
TRBD2	NA	TRBV29-1	TRBJ2-3	CSGHGTSF	TGCAGCGGCCATGGGACTAGCTTT
TRBD2	NA	TRBV20-1	TRBJ2-1	CSARVNLAGGPEFF	TGCAGTGCTAGGGTCAATCTAGCGGGAGGGCCGGAGTTCTTC
TRBD2	NA	TRBV5-6	TRBJ2-1	CASSLGLVAYNEQFF	TGTGCCAGCAGCTTAGGACTAGTGGCCTACAATGAGCAGTTCTTC
NA	NA	TRBV7-6	TRBJ2-7	CASSLMEISSAEQYF	TGTGCCAGCAGCTTAATGGAGATCTCTAGTGCCGAGCAGTACTTC
NA	NA	TRBV6-5	TRBJ2-1	CASSRGGTASHNEQFF	TGTGCCAGCAGCCGAGGGGGGACAGCGTCTCACAATGAGCAGTTCTTC
NA	many	TRBV29-1	TRBJ1-1	CSVDRNTEAFF	TGCAGCGTTGACCGGAACACTGAAGCTTTCTTT
TRBD2	few	TRBV6-2/TRBV6-3	TRBJ2-7	CASSYSSGSPSYEQYF	TGTGCCAGCAGTTACTCGAGCGGGAGCCCCTCCTACGAGCAGTACTTC
NA	few	TRBV3-1	TRBJ2-4	CASSPGERLAKNIQYF	TGTGCCAGCAGCCCTGGTGAAAGGCTAGCCAAAAACATTCAGTACTTC